This is a list of T cell receptor beta chains from one sample in a study of identical twins. Each CDR3 protein gets one entry after TCRdb re-called the 5' RACE reads with MiXCR. The repertoire holds hundreds of thousands of distinct CDR3 sequences, with about 20% as singletons. The sample was also linked to a second study, of T cells expressing NK-cell markers.

The sequenced sample consisted of PBMCs. The receptors here all came from a young woman in good health. Both conserved end residues are part of each CDR3. The D gene is left open where the match is weak. Not all rows give a size; the values are once, few, many and, for expanded clones, a class.

size,J,D,V,CDR3,DNA
.,TRBJ2-4,TRBD2,TRBV7-6,CASSSDRGEGAKNIQYF,TGTGCCAGCAGCTCAGACCGGGGGGAGGGAGCCAAAAACATTCAGTACTTC
many,TRBJ2-7,.,TRBV20-1,CSAQDAYEQYF,TGCAGTGCTCAGGACGCCTACGAGCAGTACTTC
.,TRBJ2-7,TRBD1,TRBV19,CASGRTGLAEQYF,TGTGCCAGTGGACGGACAGGGCTAGCCGAGCAGTACTTC
few,TRBJ2-3,.,TRBV12-3/TRBV12-4,CASSPSQGRPDTQYF,TGTGCCAGCAGTCCTTCTCAGGGTCGCCCAGATACGCAGTATTTT
.,TRBJ2-1,TRBD2,TRBV12-3/TRBV12-4,CASGWRGVEQFF,TGTGCCAGCGGGTGGCGGGGGGTTGAGCAGTTCTTC
few,TRBJ2-5,TRBD1,TRBV7-6,CASSQWTGGEETQYF,TGTGCCAGCAGCCAATGGACAGGGGGCGAAGAGACCCAGTACTTC
many,TRBJ2-7,TRBD1,TRBV4-3,CASSQGVGQYEQYF,TGCGCCAGCAGCCAGGGGGTGGGACAGTACGAGCAGTACTTC
few,TRBJ2-3,TRBD1,TRBV4-3,CASSSTGIADTQYF,TGCGCCAGCAGCTCGACAGGGATCGCAGATACGCAGTATTTT
many,TRBJ1-5,.,TRBV5-1,CASSLVGAYQPQHF,TGCGCCAGCAGCTTGGTAGGGGCTTATCAGCCCCAGCATTTT
once,TRBJ2-1,TRBD2,TRBV7-9,CASSFTTSAYNEQFF,TGTGCCAGCAGCTTTACGACTAGCGCGTACAATGAGCAGTTCTTC
once,TRBJ2-2,TRBD2,TRBV7-2,CASSPLPERGDTGELFF,TGTGCCAGCAGCCCCCTACCTGAGCGGGGCGACACCGGGGAGCTGTTTTTT
few,TRBJ2-2,.,TRBV12-3/TRBV12-4,CASSVSAGATGELFF,TGTGCCAGCTCCGTGAGTGCAGGGGCCACCGGGGAGCTGTTTTTT
few,TRBJ2-5,TRBD2,TRBV20-1,CSARALAGARETQYF,TGCAGTGCTAGAGCCCTAGCGGGGGCCCGAGAGACCCAGTACTTC
.,TRBJ1-1,.,TRBV6-5,CASSYSDTEAFF,TGTGCCAGCAGTTACTCGGACACTGAAGCTTTCTTT
few,TRBJ2-1,.,TRBV7-9,CASSLVEGTNEQFF,TGTGCCAGCAGCCTCGTCGAAGGGACAAATGAGCAGTTCTTC
few,TRBJ2-3,TRBD2,TRBV15,CATSSGLAGGPDTQYF,TGTGCCACCAGCTCCGGGCTAGCGGGAGGGCCAGATACGCAGTATTTT
few,TRBJ2-2,TRBD2,TRBV25-1,CASSERGGGTGELFF,TGTGCCAGCAGTGAACGGGGGGGAGGTACCGGGGAGCTGTTTTTT
.,TRBJ2-7,.,TRBV2,CASNLRDYEQYF,TGTGCCAGCAACCTTCGAGACTACGAGCAGTACTTC
.,TRBJ2-5,.,TRBV7-2,CASSLMGGGFGETQYF,TGTGCCAGCAGCTTAATGGGGGGCGGGTTCGGCGAGACCCAGTACTTC
.,TRBJ2-7,TRBD1,TRBV10-3,CAISGTGTGAGEQYF,TGTGCCATCAGTGGAACCGGGACAGGGGCTGGCGAGCAGTACTTC
many,TRBJ2-1,.,TRBV11-2,CASSLIRETEQFF,TGTGCCAGCAGCTTAATCAGGGAGACCGAGCAGTTCTTC
few,TRBJ2-1,.,TRBV20-1,CSARDRGLHTHNEQFF,TGCAGTGCTAGAGATCGGGGGCTTCACACACACAATGAGCAGTTCTTC
few,TRBJ2-1,TRBD2,TRBV10-3,CAISESLLAPKGEQFF,TGTGCCATCAGTGAGTCTTTACTAGCGCCTAAGGGTGAGCAGTTCTTC
few,TRBJ1-3,.,TRBV18,CASSPYFREVGNTIYF,TGTGCCAGCTCACCATACTTCCGGGAGGTCGGAAACACCATATATTTT
few,TRBJ2-1,TRBD1,TRBV5-1,CASGFRDRGKGGNNEQFF,TGCGCCAGCGGATTCCGGGACAGGGGAAAGGGCGGGAACAATGAGCAGTTCTTC
few,TRBJ2-2,TRBD2,TRBV10-3,CAIGKSTSENTGELFF,TGTGCCATCGGGAAATCGACTAGCGAAAACACCGGGGAGCTGTTTTTT
few,TRBJ1-5,.,TRBV7-6,CASSAWGEPQHF,TGTGCCAGCAGCGCCTGGGGGGAGCCCCAGCATTTT
few,TRBJ2-5,.,TRBV7-9,CASSRLDSGETQYF,TGTGCCAGCAGCCGTCTCGACAGCGGAGAGACCCAGTACTTC
.,TRBJ2-7,TRBD2,TRBV15,CATSRRGLALYSSYEQYF,TGTGCCACCAGCAGGCGGGGACTAGCGCTCTACAGCTCCTACGAGCAGTACTTC